These 20 T cell receptor beta chains share one sample of origin, sequenced in a study of cytotoxic CD8 clonotypes in ibrutinib-treated CLL. Profiled with immunoSEQ multiplex PCR; TCRdb holds only in-frame clones, not every one. The sample lists 200,000 to 250,000 clones; roughly 79% were seen once. The input for sequencing was PBMCs, taken after 12 months of ibrutinib treatment. These receptors were obtained from a human donor with chronic lymphocytic leukemia.

This clone was seen only a few times. This CDR3 reads CASSEGLNTEAFF. The DNA of the CDR3 is TGTGCCAGCAGTGAAGGCTTGAACACTGAAGCTTTCTTT. The genes are TRBV2 and TRBJ1-1; D is undetermined. Germline V lookup: CDR1 SNHLY, CDR2 FYNNEI. The CDR3 totals 13 residues. Trimming took 1 base from V and 0 from J, leaving 3 bases between them. The full variable domain, in which reference TRBV2 and TRBJ1-1 provide the parts outside the CDR3, is EPEVTQTPSHQVTQMGQEVILRCVPISNHLYFYWYRQILGQKVEFLVSFYNNEISEKSEIFDDQFSVERPDGSNFTLKIRSTKLEDSAMYFCASSEGLNTEAFFGQGTRLTVV.

The J gene is TRBJ1-2, the V gene TRBV9; D is ambiguous. Trimming cost V 4 bases and J 8 bases, with 12 bases left between them. Germline V gene sequence: CDR1 SGDLS, CDR2 YYNGEE. CDR3 length: 12 amino acids. The CDR3: CASSPLVRGYTF. The CDR3 DNA is TGTGCCAGCAGCCCGCTGGTGCGGGGCTACACCTTC.

The J gene is TRBJ1-1, the V gene TRBV28; D perhaps matches TRBD1 (5 bases). The CDR3 has 14 residues. CDR1 is MDHEN, CDR2 SYDVKM, per germline. Deletions cut 3 bases from V and 3 bases from J, with 11 bases between. The CDR3 region has the DNA TGTGCCAGCAGTTTGGGCAGGGCGGACACTGAAGCTTTCTTT. Protein sequence: CASSLGRADTEAFF.

As concerns this clone: Different DNA sequences within this sample yield the same CDR3. The chain is built from TRBV27 and TRBJ1-1; weak D call: TRBD1 (5 bases). The germline V gene encodes CDR1 MNHEY and CDR2 SMNVEV (reference sequence). V was clipped by 3 bases and J by 1 base, with 6 bases between them. The CDR3 covers 13 residues. The CDR3: CASSLGRNTEAFF. In DNA, the CDR3 is TGTGCCAGCAGTTTGGGACGGAACACTGAAGCTTTCTTT.

The chain couples TRBV6-5 to TRBJ2-3; 8 bases align to TRBD1. V shed 6 bases, J shed 4 bases, and the junction held 9 bases outside the gene matches. The CDR3 spans 15 residues. Germline V gives CDR1 MNHEY, CDR2 SVGAGI. The CDR3 region is CASSRQGRGSDTQYF. DNA for the CDR3: TGTGCCAGCAGCCGACAGGGGCGAGGGTCAGATACGCAGTATTTT.

The chain has TRBV4-1 and TRBJ1-2; TRBD1 aligns across 7 bases. The V segment lost 4 bases and the J segment 6 bases; nucleotides outside the gene matches: 8. This CDR3 comprises 14 residues. The V gene's germline CDR1 is MGHRA and CDR2 YSYEKL. The CDR3 coding sequence is TGCGCCAGCAGCCCTATGACAGGGTTCGATGGCTACACCTTC. It specifies CASSPMTGFDGYTF.

The chain's CDR3 is CASSFGYYGYTF. The CDR3 DNA is TGTGCCAGCAGTTTCGGGTACTATGGCTACACCTTC. The V gene is TRBV28, the J gene TRBJ1-2; D uncertain. Trimming cost V 3 bases and J 3 bases, with 5 bases left between them. The germline V gene has CDR1 MDHEN and CDR2 SYDVKM. This CDR3 is 12 amino acids long.

The chain recombines TRBV5-1 with TRBJ2-2; D ambiguous. The V end was cut by 2 bases, the J end by 1 base, with 18 bases between. This CDR3 spans 18 amino acids. Per the germline V gene, CDR1 is SGHRS and CDR2 is YFSETQ. The DNA of the CDR3 is TGCGCCAGCAGCTTCGGGTGGATTTCTGGGGTGAACACCGGGGAGCTGTTTTTT. Translation gives CASSFGWISGVNTGELFF.

The CDR3: CASSLEGVQYF. CDR3 DNA: TGCGCCAGCAGCTTGGAAGGGGTACAGTACTTC. The chain joins TRBV5-1 to TRBJ2-7, with D perhaps TRBD1 (5 bases). The germline V gene encodes CDR1 SGHRS and CDR2 YFSETQ. The length of the CDR3 is 11 residues. The V end lost 0 bases, the J end lost 10 bases, and 8 bases lay between the germline ends.

In its sample, this clone was seen once. The chain combines TRBV19 with TRBJ2-6; 9 bases are shared with TRBD1. Germline CDR1 and CDR2: LNHDA and SQIVND (reference sequence). V was clipped by 0 bases and J by 0 bases; unmatched bases: 9. The CDR3 length is 20 residues. Here the CDR3 DNA reads TGTGCCAGTAGTATAGAAACCCTAGGGACAGGGAGCTCTGGGGCCAACGTCCTGACTTTC. Protein sequence: CASSIETLGTGSSGANVLTF.

This clone is a singleton in its sample. The junction departs from germline at one end; a sequencing error may be responsible. This chain uses TRBV5-1 with TRBJ2-1; unclear D gene. CDR3 size: 14 residues. CDR1 and CDR2 from the germline V gene are SGHRS and YFSETQ. CDR3 protein: CASTLTLKLDEQFF. The CDR3 region has the DNA TGCGCCAGCACCTTGACCCTGAAGCTTGATGAGCAGTTCTTC.

This clone was found many times. The chain links TRBV19 to TRBJ2-7; D gene unclear. Germline CDR1 reads LNHDA; CDR2 reads SQIVND (reference sequence). This CDR3 comprises 11 residues. The ends were cut back, 5 bases at V and 5 bases at J, with 7 bases in the middle. This chain's CDR3 is CASSRWNEQYF. CDR3 bases: TGTGCCAGTAGTCGGTGGAACGAGCAGTACTTC.

This clone showed up just once. The chain carries TRBV29-1 and TRBJ1-2, with 8 bases that match TRBD1. V was pared by 5 bases and J by 4 bases, with 15 bases of the junction left unmatched. The CDR3 spans 16 residues. Germline assignment: CDR1 SQVTM and CDR2 ANQGSEA. CDR3 amino acids: CSVFSPGGQGPYGYTF. DNA for the CDR3: TGCAGCGTTTTTTCTCCGGGAGGACAGGGACCCTATGGCTACACCTTC. The full variable domain, with the rest looked up from reference TRBV29-1 and TRBJ1-2, is SAVISQKPSRDICQRGTSLTIQCQVDSQVTMMFWYRQQPGQSLTLIATANQGSEATYESGFVIDKFPISRPNLTFSTLTVSNMSPEDSSIYLCSVFSPGGQGPYGYTFGSGTRLTVV.

V and J are TRBV11-1 and TRBJ2-7; 7 bases are shared with TRBD1. CDR1 SGHAT and CDR2 FQDESV come from the germline V gene (reference sequence). There are 16 residues in the CDR3. Losses at the gene ends were 5 bases for V and 0 bases for J; bases not matched to a gene: 10. The CDR3 sequence: CASSPQGQRYSYEQYF. CDR3 DNA: TGTGCCAGCAGCCCCCAGGGACAGAGATACTCCTACGAGCAGTACTTC.

This clone was detected only a few times. The chain carries TRBV7-9 and TRBJ2-2; maybe TRBD1 (6 bases). V was pared by 4 bases and J by 2 bases, with 11 bases between. The CDR3 has 15 residues. The germline V gene encodes CDR1 SEHNR and CDR2 FQNEAQ (reference sequence). CDR3 sequence reads: CASSSRTVNTGELFF. The CDR3 coding sequence is TGTGCCAGCAGCTCCCGGACAGTTAACACCGGGGAGCTGTTTTTT.

The chain uses TRBV15 and TRBJ2-5; the D is unclear. The germline gives CDR1 LNHNV, CDR2 YYDKDF (reference sequence). Trimming pared 5 bases from V and 2 bases from J, leaving 3 bases between. The CDR3 spans 11 residues. CDR3 nucleotide sequence: TGTGCCACCAGCTCTCAAGAGACCCAGTACTTC. Protein product: CATSSQETQYF.

As to this clone: Germline is not matched at one junction end, which may reflect a read error. J is TRBJ2-5 and V is TRBV7-7; 11 nucleotides line up with TRBD1. From germline, CDR1 is SSHAT and CDR2 FNYEAQ (reference sequence). The CDR3 is made up of 15 amino acids. This chain's CDR3 is CASSPTGTGGETQYF. The CDR3 DNA follows: TGTGCTAGCAGCCCTACCGGGACAGGGGGAGAGACCCAGTACTTC.

V gene TRBV5-1 combines with J gene TRBJ1-1; the D gene is possibly TRBD1 (6 bases). In germline, CDR1 is SGHRS, CDR2 YFSETQ. V lost 5 bases to trimming and J lost 0 bases, with 20 bases between them. The CDR3 runs to 17 residues. CDR3 nucleotides: TGCGCCAGCAGAGGGAAAAAGGGGACACCGCTGAACACTGAAGCTTTCTTT. Translated: CASRGKKGTPLNTEAFF.

V is TRBV5-6 and J is TRBJ2-3; D possibly corresponds to TRBD2 (6 bases). V lost 5 bases, J lost 2 bases, and 15 bases lay in between. CDR1 is SGHDT, CDR2 YYEEEE, per germline. The CDR3 covers 15 residues. The CDR3 loop is CASRGAGLNTDTQYF. CDR3 in DNA: TGTGCCAGCAGGGGCGCGGGACTCAACACAGATACGCAGTATTTT.

This chain joins TRBV10-3 and TRBJ2-3; 7 nucleotides agree with TRBD1. The V gene's germline CDR1 is ENHRY and CDR2 SYGVKD. Germline trimming cut 1 base from V and 6 bases from J; bases unmatched to any gene: 7. The CDR3 sequence is 15 residues long. The CDR3 bases are TGTGCCATCAGTGAGTACAGGGACAGTATGGATACGCAGTATTTT. This codes for CAISEYRDSMDTQYF.